This TCR beta chain was captured in a study of cytomegalovirus exposure and HLA in healthy donors. Only in-frame clones appear in the TCRdb table, and some are missing; sequencing was by immunoSEQ multiplex PCR. The sample yields approximately 190,000 clones, approximately 82% seen once. Study-wide results and limits: Listed as cytomegalovirus-associated were around 160 TCR beta chains. Reports indicated that the classifier achieved high specificity and sensitivity in diagnosing cytomegalovirus status.

As to this clone: What it binds is unknown.

V was trimmed by 5 bases and J by 4 bases, leaving 15 bases between them. In germline, CDR1 is MDHEN, CDR2 SYDVKM. The CDR3 is made up of 14 amino acids. The donors were part of the validation cohort of more than 90 subjects. That cohort was separate from the first cohort, which comprised some 670 subjects. Sequenced: PBMCs. The gene calls are TRBV28 and TRBJ2-7; D is possibly TRBD1 (6 bases). This receptor was taken from a woman in her 30s in good health and CMV-seropositive. The CDR3 region has the DNA TGTGCCAGCAGTCCCTGGGACACGACATACGAGCAGTACTTC. Protein product: CASSPWDTTYEQYF.